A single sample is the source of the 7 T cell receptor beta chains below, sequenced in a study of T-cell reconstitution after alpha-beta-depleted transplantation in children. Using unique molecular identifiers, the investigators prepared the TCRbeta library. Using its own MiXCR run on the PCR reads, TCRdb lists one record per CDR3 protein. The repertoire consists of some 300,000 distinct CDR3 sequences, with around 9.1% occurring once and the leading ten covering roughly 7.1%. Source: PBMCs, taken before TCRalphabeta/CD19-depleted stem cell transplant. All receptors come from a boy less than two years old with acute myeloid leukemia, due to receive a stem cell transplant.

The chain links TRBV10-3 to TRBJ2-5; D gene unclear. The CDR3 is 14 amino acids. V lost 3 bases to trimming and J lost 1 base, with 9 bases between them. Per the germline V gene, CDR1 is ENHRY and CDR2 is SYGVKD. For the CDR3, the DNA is TGTGCCATCAGTGAAGGACGGATCCAAGAGACCCAGTACTTC. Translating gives CAISEGRIQETQYF.

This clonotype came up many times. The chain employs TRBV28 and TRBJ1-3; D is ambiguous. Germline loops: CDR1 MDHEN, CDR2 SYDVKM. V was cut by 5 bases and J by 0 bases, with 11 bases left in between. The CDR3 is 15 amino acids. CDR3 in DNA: TGTGCCAGCAGTCTAAAGCCTCACTCTGGAAACACCATATATTTT. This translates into CASSLKPHSGNTIYF.

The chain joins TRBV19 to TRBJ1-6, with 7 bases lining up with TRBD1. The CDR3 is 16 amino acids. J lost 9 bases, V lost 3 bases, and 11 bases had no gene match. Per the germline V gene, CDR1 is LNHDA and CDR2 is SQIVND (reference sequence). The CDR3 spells CASSIDGQVRGSPLHF. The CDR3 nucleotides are TGTGCCAGTAGTATTGATGGACAGGTCCGCGGTTCACCCCTCCACTTT.

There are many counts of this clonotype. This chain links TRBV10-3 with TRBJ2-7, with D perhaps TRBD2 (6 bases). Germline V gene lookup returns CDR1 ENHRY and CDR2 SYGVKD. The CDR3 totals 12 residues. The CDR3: CASGRTSYEQYF. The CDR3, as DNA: TGTGCTAGCGGACGGACCTCCTACGAGCAGTACTTC.

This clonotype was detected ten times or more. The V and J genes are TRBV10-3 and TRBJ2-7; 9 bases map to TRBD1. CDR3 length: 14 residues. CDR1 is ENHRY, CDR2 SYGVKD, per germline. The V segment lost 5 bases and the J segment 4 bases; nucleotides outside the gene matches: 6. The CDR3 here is CAISWGQGSYEQYF. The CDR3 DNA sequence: TGTGCCATCAGTTGGGGACAGGGATCGTACGAGCAGTACTTC.

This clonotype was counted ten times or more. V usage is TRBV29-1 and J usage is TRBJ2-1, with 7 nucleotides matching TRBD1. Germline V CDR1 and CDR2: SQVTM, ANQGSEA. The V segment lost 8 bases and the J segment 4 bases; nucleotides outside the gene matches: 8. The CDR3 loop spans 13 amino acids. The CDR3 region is CSPYLGQYNEQFF. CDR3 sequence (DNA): TGCAGCCCCTACTTGGGACAGTACAATGAGCAGTTCTTC.

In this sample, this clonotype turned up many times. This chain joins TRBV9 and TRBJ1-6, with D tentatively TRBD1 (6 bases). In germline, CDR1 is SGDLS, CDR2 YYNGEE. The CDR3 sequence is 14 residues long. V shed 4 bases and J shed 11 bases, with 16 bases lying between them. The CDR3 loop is CASSSQGRRAPLHF. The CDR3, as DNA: TGTGCCAGCAGCTCACAGGGAAGGCGCGCACCCCTCCACTTT.